This entry lists 4 T cell receptor beta chains sequenced from one sample in a study of cytomegalovirus exposure and HLA in healthy donors (dated by TCRdb to 2015 to 2018). Receptor libraries were prepared by the immunoSEQ multiplex PCR assay. The multiplex PCR relied on a mix of 60 forward primers for TCR Vbeta segments and 13 reverse primers for TCR Jbeta segments. TCRdb retrieved this table from immuneACCESS and kept in-frame rearrangements only. Not all clones are present; in checked studies, unresolved V genes account for under half, and no reason is known for the remainder. The table for this sample lists 140,000 or so clones; around 90% of them were counted only once. The biggest ten clones account for roughly 0.5% of the sample. The sequencing sample was made of PBMCs. The source of these receptors is a woman aged 40-49 years in good health and CMV-seronegative.

V and J are TRBV9 and TRBJ2-1; 12 bases fit TRBD2. V trimming: 2 bases; J trimming: 4 bases; junction bases outside the gene matches: 7. Germline CDR1 and CDR2: SGDLS and YYNGEE. The CDR3 runs to 17 residues. The CDR3 is CASSVYSGTSGYNEQFF. The CDR3 DNA is TGTGCCAGCAGCGTCTACTCCGGGACTAGCGGGTACAATGAGCAGTTCTTC.

V is TRBV5-1 and J is TRBJ2-2; TRBD2 matches at 9 bases. CDR3 size: 14 residues. V was pared by 4 bases and J by 7 bases, with 5 bases of the junction left unmatched. Germline-derived CDR1 and CDR2 are SGHRS and YFSETQ. As DNA, the CDR3 is TGCGCCAGCAGCCAGGGACTAGCTGGCGGGGAGCTGTTTTTT. Translation gives CASSQGLAGGELFF.

The rearrangement uses TRBV19 and TRBJ1-2; D remains unclear. This CDR3 is 12 amino acids long. The V gene's germline CDR1 is LNHDA and CDR2 SQIVND (reference sequence). With 7 bases removed from V and 6 bases from J, the gap between germline ends came to 12 bases. CDR3 sequence reads: CASMTWRDGYTF. CDR3 in DNA: TGTGCCAGTATGACGTGGCGGGATGGCTACACCTTC.

V usage is TRBV9 and J usage is TRBJ2-2; D is possibly TRBD2 (6 bases). CDR3 length equals 15 residues. Per germline, CDR1 SGDLS and CDR2 YYNGEE. V was trimmed by 3 bases and J by 7 bases, leaving 16 bases between them. The CDR3 coding sequence is TGTGCCAGCAGCGGCCAGAACTTCGGGGGCGGGGAGCTGTTTTTT. Amino acids: CASSGQNFGGGELFF. The full variable domain, completed using reference TRBV9 and TRBJ2-2, is DSGVTQTPKHLITATGQRVTLRCSPRSGDLSVYWYQQSLDQGLQFLIQYYNGEERAKGNILERFSAQQFPDLHSELNLSSLELGDSALYFCASSGQNFGGGELFFGEGSRLTVL.